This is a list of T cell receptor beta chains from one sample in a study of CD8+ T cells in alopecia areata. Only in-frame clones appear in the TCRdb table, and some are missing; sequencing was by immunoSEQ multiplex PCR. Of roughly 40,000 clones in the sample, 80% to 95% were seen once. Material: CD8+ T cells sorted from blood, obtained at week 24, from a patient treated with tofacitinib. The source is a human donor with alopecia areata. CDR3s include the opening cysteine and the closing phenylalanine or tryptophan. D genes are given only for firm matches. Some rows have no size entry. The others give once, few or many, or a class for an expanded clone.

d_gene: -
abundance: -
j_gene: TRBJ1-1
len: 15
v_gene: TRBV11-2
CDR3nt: TGTGCCAGCAGCTTTGACCTTAAAATGAACACTGAAGCTTTCTTT
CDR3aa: CASSFDLKMNTEAFF

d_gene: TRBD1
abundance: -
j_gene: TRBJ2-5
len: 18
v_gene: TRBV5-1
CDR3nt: TGCGCCAGCAGCTTGGGCCGGGACAGGGAAGGGCTACGTGAGACCCAGTACTTC
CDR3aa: CASSLGRDREGLRETQYF

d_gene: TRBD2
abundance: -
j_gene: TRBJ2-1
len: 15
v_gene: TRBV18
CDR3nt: TGTGCCAGCTCACCTACTAGCGGGGGCTACAATGAGCAGTTCTTC
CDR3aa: CASSPTSGGYNEQFF

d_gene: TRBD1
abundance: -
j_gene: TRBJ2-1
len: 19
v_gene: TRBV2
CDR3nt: TGTGCCAGCAGGGGATTCGGGACAGGCGACTTAGGGTCCTACAATGAGCAGTTCTTC
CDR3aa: CASRGFGTGDLGSYNEQFF

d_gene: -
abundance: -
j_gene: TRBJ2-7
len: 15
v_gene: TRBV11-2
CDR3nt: TGTGCCAGCAGCTTAGGGTCAGGAGGTTACTACGAGCAGTACTTC
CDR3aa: CASSLGSGGYYEQYF

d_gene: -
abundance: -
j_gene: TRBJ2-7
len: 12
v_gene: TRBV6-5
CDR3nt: TGTGCCGCGAACAGCGCCAACTACAAGCAGTACTTC
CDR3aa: CAANSANYKQYF

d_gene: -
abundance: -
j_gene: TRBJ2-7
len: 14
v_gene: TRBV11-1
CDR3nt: TGTGCCAGCAGCGTAGTCGATGGGTTATACGAGCAGTACTTC
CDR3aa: CASSVVDGLYEQYF

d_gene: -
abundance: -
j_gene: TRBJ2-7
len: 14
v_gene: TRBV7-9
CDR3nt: TGTGCCAGCAGCCCCCGCGATAGCTCCTACGAGCAGTACTTC
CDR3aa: CASSPRDSSYEQYF

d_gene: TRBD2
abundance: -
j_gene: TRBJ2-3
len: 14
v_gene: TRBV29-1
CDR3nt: TGCAGCGTCCAGACTAGCGGGGGGGCCGATACGCAGTATTTT
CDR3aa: CSVQTSGGADTQYF

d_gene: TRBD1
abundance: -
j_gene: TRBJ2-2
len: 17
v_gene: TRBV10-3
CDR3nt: TGTGCCATCAGTGTTCCCCGGGACAGGGGGAACACCGGGGAGCTGTTTTTT
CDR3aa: CAISVPRDRGNTGELFF

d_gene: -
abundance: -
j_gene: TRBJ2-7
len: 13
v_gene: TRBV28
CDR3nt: TGTGCCAGCAGAGCCGGGACCGACCTGGAGCAGTACTTC
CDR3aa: CASRAGTDLEQYF

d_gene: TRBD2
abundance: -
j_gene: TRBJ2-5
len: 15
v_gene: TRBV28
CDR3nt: TGTGCCAGCAGTTTTCGTGCTAGCGGAGAAGAGACCCAGTACTTC
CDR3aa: CASSFRASGEETQYF

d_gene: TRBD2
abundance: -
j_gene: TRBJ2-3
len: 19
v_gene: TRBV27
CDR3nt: TGTGCCAGCAGTTTATCTTCGGGACTAGCGGGGGGGTACACAGATACGCAGTATTTT
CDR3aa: CASSLSSGLAGGYTDTQYF

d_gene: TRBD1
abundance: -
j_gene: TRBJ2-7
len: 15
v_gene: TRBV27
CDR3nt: TGTGCCAGCAGTGCGACCCGGGACAGCTTGGGCGAGCAGTACTTC
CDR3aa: CASSATRDSLGEQYF

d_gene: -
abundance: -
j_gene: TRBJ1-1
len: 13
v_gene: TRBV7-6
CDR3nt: TGTGCCAGCAGCCTTCAAATGAACACTGAAGCTTTCTTT
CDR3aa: CASSLQMNTEAFF

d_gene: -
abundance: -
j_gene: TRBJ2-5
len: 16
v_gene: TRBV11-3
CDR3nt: TGTGCCAGCAGCTTAGATGGGTCAGGGATCCAAGAGACCCAGTACTTC
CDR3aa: CASSLDGSGIQETQYF

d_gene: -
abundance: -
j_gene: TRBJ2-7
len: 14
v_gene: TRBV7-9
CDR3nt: TGTGCCAGCAGCCGCCGGGATTTCTCCTACGAGCAGTACTTC
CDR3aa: CASSRRDFSYEQYF

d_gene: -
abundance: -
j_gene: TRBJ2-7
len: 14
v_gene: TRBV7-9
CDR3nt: TGTGCCAGCAGCGTAGAGGGGGTAGCTGCCGAGCAGTACTTC
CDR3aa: CASSVEGVAAEQYF

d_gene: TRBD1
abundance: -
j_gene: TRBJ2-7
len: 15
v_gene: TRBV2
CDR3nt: TGTGCCAGCAGTGGGGGGACAGGGGGGTACTACGAGCAGTACTTC
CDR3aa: CASSGGTGGYYEQYF

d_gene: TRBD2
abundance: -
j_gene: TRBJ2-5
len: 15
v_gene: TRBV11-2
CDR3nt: TGTGCCAGCAGCTTGCCCCGGGGGGATGGAGAGACCCAGTACTTC
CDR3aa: CASSLPRGDGETQYF

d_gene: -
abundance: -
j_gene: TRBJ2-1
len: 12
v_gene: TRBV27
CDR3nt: TGTGCCAGCAGTCAACTCTCGGATGAGCAGTTCTTC
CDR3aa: CASSQLSDEQFF

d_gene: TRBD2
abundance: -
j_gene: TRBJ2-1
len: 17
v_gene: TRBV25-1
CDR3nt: TGTGCCAGCAGTGATATGGGGCGGGGGACCGCCTACAATGAGCAGTTCTTC
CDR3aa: CASSDMGRGTAYNEQFF

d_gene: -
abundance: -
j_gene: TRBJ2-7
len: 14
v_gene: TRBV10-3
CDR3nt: TGTGCCATCAGTGTGCTGGGGGGCTCCTACGAGCAGTACTTC
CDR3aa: CAISVLGGSYEQYF

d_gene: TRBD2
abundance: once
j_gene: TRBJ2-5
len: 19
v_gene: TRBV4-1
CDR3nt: TGCGCCAGCAGCGAGGGACCAGCGGGGGGCCTTCCTCGGTTTGAAACCCAGTACTTC
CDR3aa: CASSEGPAGGLPRFETQYF

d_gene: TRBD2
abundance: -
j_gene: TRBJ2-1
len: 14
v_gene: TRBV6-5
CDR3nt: TGTGCCAGCAGTGCTAGCGGGGGGGCCAATGAGCAGTTCTTC
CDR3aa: CASSASGGANEQFF

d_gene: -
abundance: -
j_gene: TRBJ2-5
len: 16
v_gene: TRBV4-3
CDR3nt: TGCGCCAGCAGCCAAGGGCGAGCGGCAGACCAAGAGACCCAGTACTTC
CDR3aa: CASSQGRAADQETQYF

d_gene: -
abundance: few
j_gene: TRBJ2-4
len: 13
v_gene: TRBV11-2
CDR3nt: TGTGCCAGCAGCTTGGTAACTCTGGACATTCAGTACTTC
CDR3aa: CASSLVTLDIQYF

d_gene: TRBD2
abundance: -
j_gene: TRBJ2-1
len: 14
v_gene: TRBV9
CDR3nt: TGTGCCAGCAGCGCCCCCGGGGGGGCATATGAGCAGTTCTTC
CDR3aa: CASSAPGGAYEQFF

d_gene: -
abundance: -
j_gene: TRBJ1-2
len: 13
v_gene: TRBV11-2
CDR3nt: TGTGCCAGCACAAATGGGGCCTTCTATGGCTACACCTTC
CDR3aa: CASTNGAFYGYTF

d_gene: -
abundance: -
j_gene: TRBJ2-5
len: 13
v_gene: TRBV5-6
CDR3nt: TGTGCCAGCAGCTTGGATGAACCAGAGACCCAGTACTTC
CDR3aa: CASSLDEPETQYF

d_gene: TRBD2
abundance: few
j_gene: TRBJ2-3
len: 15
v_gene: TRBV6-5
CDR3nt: TGTGCCAGCAGTGGACTAGCGGGGGGCACAGATACGCAGTATTTT
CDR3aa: CASSGLAGGTDTQYF

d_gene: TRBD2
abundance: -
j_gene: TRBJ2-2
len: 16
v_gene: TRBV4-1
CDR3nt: TGCGCCAGCAGCCAAGAAGCGGGGGTTGACACCGGGGAGCTGTTTTTT
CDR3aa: CASSQEAGVDTGELFF

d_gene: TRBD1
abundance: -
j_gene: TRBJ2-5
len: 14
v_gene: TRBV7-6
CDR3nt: TGTGCCAGCCTCGGGACAGAAACGAAAGAGACCCAGTACTTC
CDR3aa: CASLGTETKETQYF

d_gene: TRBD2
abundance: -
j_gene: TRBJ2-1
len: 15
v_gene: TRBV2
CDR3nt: TGTGCCAGCAGCGCCCTAGCGGGGGGTTCGCGTGAGCAGTTCTTC
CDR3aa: CASSALAGGSREQFF

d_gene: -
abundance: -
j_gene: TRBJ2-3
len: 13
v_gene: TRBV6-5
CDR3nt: TGTGCCAGCAGCATCAGGGGATCAGATACGCAGTATTTT
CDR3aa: CASSIRGSDTQYF

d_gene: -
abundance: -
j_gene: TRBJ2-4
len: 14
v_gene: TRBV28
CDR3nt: TGTGCCAGCAGTCCGGGACTGACACAAAACATTCAGTACTTC
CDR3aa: CASSPGLTQNIQYF

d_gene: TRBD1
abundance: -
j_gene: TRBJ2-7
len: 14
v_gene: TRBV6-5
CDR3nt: TGTGCCAGCAGTTACGCCGGACAGGGCTACGAGCAGTACTTC
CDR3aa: CASSYAGQGYEQYF

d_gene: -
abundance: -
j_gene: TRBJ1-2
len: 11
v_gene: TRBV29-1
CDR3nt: TGCAGCGCTACCGACATTTATGGCTACACCTTC
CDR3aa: CSATDIYGYTF

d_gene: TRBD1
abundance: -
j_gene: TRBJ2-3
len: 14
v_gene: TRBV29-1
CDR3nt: TGCAGCGTATGGACAGGGATAAGCACAGATACGCAGTATTTT
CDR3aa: CSVWTGISTDTQYF

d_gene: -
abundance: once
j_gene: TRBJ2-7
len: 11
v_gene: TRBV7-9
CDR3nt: TGTGCCAGCAGCTTCGTAGGCGAGCAGTACTTC
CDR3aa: CASSFVGEQYF

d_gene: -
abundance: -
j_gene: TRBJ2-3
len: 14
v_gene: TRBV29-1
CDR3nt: TGCAGCGTGGAAAGATCGCTGAGCACAGATACGCAGTATTTT
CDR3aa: CSVERSLSTDTQYF

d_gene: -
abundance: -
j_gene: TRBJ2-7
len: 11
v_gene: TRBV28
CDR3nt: TGTGCCAGCAGTTACGGATACGAGCAGTACTTC
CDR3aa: CASSYGYEQYF

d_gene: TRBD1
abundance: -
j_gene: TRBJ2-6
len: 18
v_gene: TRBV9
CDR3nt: TGTGCCAGCAGCCAGAGGACAGGGGCCCCCTCTGGGGCCAACGTCCTGACTTTC
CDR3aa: CASSQRTGAPSGANVLTF

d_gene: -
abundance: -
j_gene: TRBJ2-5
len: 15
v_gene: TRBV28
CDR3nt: TGTGCCAGCAGTTTGGTGCCCGGTGGGCAAGAGACCCAGTACTTC
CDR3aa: CASSLVPGGQETQYF

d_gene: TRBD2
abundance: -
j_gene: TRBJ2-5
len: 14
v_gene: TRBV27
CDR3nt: TGTGCCAGCGGATCGGGAGGGATCTCTGGGGAGCAGTACTTC
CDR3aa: CASGSGGISGEQYF

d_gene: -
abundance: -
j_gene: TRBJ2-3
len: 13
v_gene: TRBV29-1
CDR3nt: TGCAGCGGCAGGCCTTGGGCCGACGATACGCAGTATTTT
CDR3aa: CSGRPWADDTQYF

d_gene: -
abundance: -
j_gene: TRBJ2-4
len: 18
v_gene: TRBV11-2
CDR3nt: TGTGCCAGCAGCGCGACAGGGCTGGCGGGGGGCTGGGAAAACATTCAGTACTTC
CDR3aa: CASSATGLAGGWENIQYF

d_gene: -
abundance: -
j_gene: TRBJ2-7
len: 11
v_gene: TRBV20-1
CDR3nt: TGCAGTGCACAACTGGCGTACGAGCAGTACTTC
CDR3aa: CSAQLAYEQYF

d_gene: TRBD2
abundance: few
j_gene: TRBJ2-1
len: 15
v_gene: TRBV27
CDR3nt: TGTGCCAGCAGTTTAGGGAGCGGGGGGGGGAATGAGCAGTTCTTC
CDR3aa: CASSLGSGGGNEQFF

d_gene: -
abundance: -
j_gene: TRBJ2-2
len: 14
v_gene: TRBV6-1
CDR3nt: TGTGCCAGCGAGGGGGGCGCGGGCACCGGGGAGCTGTTTTTT
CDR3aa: CASEGGAGTGELFF

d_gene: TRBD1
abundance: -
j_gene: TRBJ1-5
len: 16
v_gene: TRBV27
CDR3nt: TGTGCCAGCACCCTGCGACAGGGGGCCCGCAATCAGCCCCAGCATTTT
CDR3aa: CASTLRQGARNQPQHF

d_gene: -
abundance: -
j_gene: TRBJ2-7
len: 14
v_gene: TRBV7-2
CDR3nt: TGTGCCAGCGGTCTGATTCTAAGCTCCTACGAGCAGTACTTC
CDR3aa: CASGLILSSYEQYF

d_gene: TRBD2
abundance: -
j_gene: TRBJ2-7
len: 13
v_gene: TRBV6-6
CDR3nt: TGTGCCAGCGGACTCCAGGGAGGGGACGAGCAGTACTTC
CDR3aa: CASGLQGGDEQYF

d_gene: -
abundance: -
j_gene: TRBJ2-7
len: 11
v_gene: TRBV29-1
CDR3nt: TGCAGCGTTGACGTAGGTTACGAGCAGTACTTC
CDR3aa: CSVDVGYEQYF